This T cell receptor (beta chain) appears in the sequencing data of a study of shared clonotypes between healthy human individuals. TCRdb's table, derived via immunoSEQ multiplex PCR, lists solely in-frame clones and lacks some. The sample lists some 550,000 clones, 97% occurring once. The length of the CDR3 is 16 residues. Germline loops: CDR1 SGHAT, CDR2 FQNNGV. V lost 1 base and J 0 bases, leaving 10 bases between the germline ends. The V and J genes are TRBV11-2 and TRBJ1-3; D is perhaps TRBD1 (5 bases). The TCR was taken from a woman aged 30 to 39 in good health. The sequenced sample was naive CD4+ T cells sorted from blood. The subset here: CD45RA+ positively selected. The CDR3 nucleotides are TGTGCCAGCAGCTTAGTGGGGGGGAACTCTGGAAACACCATATATTTT. This codes for CASSLVGGNSGNTIYF.